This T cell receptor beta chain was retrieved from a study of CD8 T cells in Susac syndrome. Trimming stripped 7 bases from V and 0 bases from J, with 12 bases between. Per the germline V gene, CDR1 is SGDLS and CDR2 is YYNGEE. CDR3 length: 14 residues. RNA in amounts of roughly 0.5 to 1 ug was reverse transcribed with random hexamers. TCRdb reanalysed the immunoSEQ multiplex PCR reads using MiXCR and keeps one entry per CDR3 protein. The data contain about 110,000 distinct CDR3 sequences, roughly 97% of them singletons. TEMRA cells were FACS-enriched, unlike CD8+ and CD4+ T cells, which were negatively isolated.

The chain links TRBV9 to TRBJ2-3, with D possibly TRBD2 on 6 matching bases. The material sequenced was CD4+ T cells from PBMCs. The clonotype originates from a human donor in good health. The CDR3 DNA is TGTGCCAGCGGCGGGACTCTTAGCACAGATACGCAGTATTTT. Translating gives CASGGTLSTDTQYF.